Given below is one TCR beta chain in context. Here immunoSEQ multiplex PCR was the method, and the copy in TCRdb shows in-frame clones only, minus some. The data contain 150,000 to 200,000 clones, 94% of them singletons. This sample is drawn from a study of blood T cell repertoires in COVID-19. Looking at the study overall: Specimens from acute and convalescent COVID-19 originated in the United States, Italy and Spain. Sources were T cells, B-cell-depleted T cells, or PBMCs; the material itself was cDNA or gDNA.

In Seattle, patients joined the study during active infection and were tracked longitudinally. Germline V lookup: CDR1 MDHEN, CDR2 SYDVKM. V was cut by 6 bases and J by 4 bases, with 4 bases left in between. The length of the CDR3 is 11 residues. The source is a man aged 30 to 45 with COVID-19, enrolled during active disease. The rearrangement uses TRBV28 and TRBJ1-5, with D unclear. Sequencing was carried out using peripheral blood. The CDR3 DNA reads TGTGCCAGCAGACAGAATCAGCCCCAGCATTTT. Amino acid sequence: CASRQNQPQHF. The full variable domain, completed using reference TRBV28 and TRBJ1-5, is DVKVTQSSRYLVKRTGEKVFLECVQDMDHENMFWYRQDPGLGLRLIYFSYDVKMKEKGDIPEGYSVSREKKERFSLILESASTNQTSMYLCASRQNQPQHFGDGTRLSIL.